This T cell receptor (beta chain) was sequenced during a study of blood T cell repertoires in COVID-19. Assay used: immunoSEQ multiplex PCR; TCRdb lists only in-frame clones, some missing. The data show 100,000 to 150,000 clones, roughly 80% seen once. The sequencing sample was made of peripheral blood. This clonotype was sampled from a man aged 50 to 60 with acute or convalescent COVID-19.

The CDR3 protein is CSGGQGGGYEQYF. The CDR3 coding sequence is TGCAGCGGAGGACAGGGGGGTGGATACGAGCAGTACTTC. The chain uses TRBV29-1 and TRBJ2-7; TRBD1 agrees at 10 bases. Germline CDR1 is SQVTM and CDR2 is ANQGSEA. Trimming removed 7 bases from V and 4 bases from J; junction bases left unmatched: 7. This CDR3 comprises 13 residues.